One and the same sample provided the 27 T cell receptor beta chains below, sequenced in a study of cytomegalovirus exposure and HLA in healthy donors. 13 Jbeta primers and 60 Vbeta primers were used for the PCR. Repertoires were generated with immunoSEQ multiplex PCR, while TCRdb's copy carries only in-frame clones and drops some. The profile shows roughly 48,000 clones, about three quarters of them singletons. The sequenced material came from PBMCs. The receptor source for this set is a woman aged 25 to 39 in good health and CMV-seronegative.

V is TRBV6-1 and J is TRBJ1-5; D is possibly TRBD1 (5 bases). Germline CDR1 is MNHNS and CDR2 is SASEGT. The V end was cut by 6 bases, the J end by 3 bases, with 12 bases between. CDR3 length: 14 amino acids. The CDR3 bases are TGTGCCAGCAGGACAGCATACGACAATCAGCCCCAGCATTTT. It specifies CASRTAYDNQPQHF.

The chain joins TRBV6-6 to TRBJ1-2; 7 bases are shared with TRBD1. Germline CDR1 and CDR2: MNHNY and SVGAGI (reference sequence). Trimming removed 6 bases from V and 9 bases from J; junction bases left unmatched: 10. The length of the CDR3 is 13 residues. The DNA of the CDR3 is TGTGCCAGCAGCCAGACAGGGCGGGTTAGCTACACCTTC. Residues: CASSQTGRVSYTF.

V usage is TRBV30 and J usage is TRBJ2-7; D call uncertain. With 5 bases removed from V and 4 bases from J, the gap between germline ends came to 9 bases. The CDR3 loop spans 11 amino acids. Looked up from germline, CDR1 is GTSNPN and CDR2 is SVGIG (reference sequence). In nucleotides, the CDR3 is TGTGCCTGGGCCGGTTTATACGAGCAGTACTTC. This codes for CAWAGLYEQYF.

The genes are TRBV7-9 and TRBJ2-7, with D unclear. Germline V gene sequence: CDR1 SEHNR, CDR2 FQNEAQ (reference sequence). The length of the CDR3 is 14 residues. V lost 5 bases and J lost 6, with 17 bases in between. CDR3 protein: CASSIHSPVAEQYF. CDR3 nucleotide sequence: TGTGCCAGCAGCATCCATTCCCCAGTAGCCGAGCAGTACTTC.

The genes are TRBV18 and TRBJ2-3, with 7 positions matching TRBD2. Germline trimming cut 2 bases from V and 8 bases from J; bases unmatched to any gene: 7. The CDR3 has 14 residues. The germline CDR1 and CDR2 sequences are KGHSH and LQKENI. For the CDR3, the DNA is TGTGCCAGCTCACCAGCTAGCGGCTTTGGTACGCAGTATTTT. Translating it yields CASSPASGFGTQYF.

Points on this clone: Other DNA sequences in this specimen translate into the identical CDR3. This chain connects TRBV6-1 to TRBJ1-5, with D tentatively TRBD1 (5 bases). Trimming took 5 bases from V and 1 from J, leaving 6 bases between them. Germline V lookup: CDR1 MNHNS, CDR2 SASEGT. The CDR3 consists of 13 residues. This chain's CDR3 is CASSRQSNQPQHF. In nucleotides, the CDR3 is TGTGCCAGCAGTCGACAGAGCAATCAGCCCCAGCATTTT.

The rearrangement uses TRBV4-1 and TRBJ2-3; 9 bases are a match to TRBD2. V lost 1 base, J lost 1 base, and 6 bases stayed unmatched. The germline V gene has CDR1 MGHRA and CDR2 YSYEKL. The CDR3 has 17 residues. The CDR3 DNA reads as TGCGCCAGCAGCCAAGGTCCTAGCGGGGCGGGCACAGATACGCAGTATTTT. This encodes CASSQGPSGAGTDTQYF.

This clone appeared once. The rearrangement joins TRBV18 to TRBJ1-1; D not resolved. Deletions cut 5 bases from V and 3 bases from J, with 19 bases between. The CDR3 runs to 16 residues. CDR1 is KGHSH, CDR2 LQKENI, per germline. CDR3 sequence: CASSSGSLNLHTEAFF. The CDR3 DNA is TGTGCCAGCTCATCGGGGTCGCTAAACCTACACACTGAAGCTTTCTTT.

The chain carries TRBV5-1 and TRBJ2-2, with TRBD1 matching over 7 bases. The CDR3 runs 15 residues. With 8 bases clipped from V and 5 bases from J, the junction kept 12 bases outside the gene matches. CDR1 is SGHRS, CDR2 YFSETQ, per germline. DNA for the CDR3: TGCGCCAGTAGAACGACAGGGCTTGGGACCGGGGAGCTGTTTTTT. Amino acids: CASRTTGLGTGELFF.

The rearrangement links TRBV18 to TRBJ1-1, with 8 bases fitting TRBD1. Germline V gives CDR1 KGHSH, CDR2 LQKENI. After removal of 3 bases from V and 0 bases from J, the junction contained 3 bases not matched to a gene. CDR3 length: 15 residues. The CDR3: CASSPGQGLNTEAFF. Written as DNA, the CDR3 is TGTGCCAGCTCACCTGGACAGGGACTGAACACTGAAGCTTTCTTT.

This clone was picked up many times. This sequence joins TRBV5-1 and TRBJ1-1; no clear D gene. V lost 5 bases and J 7 bases, leaving 12 bases between the germline ends. The CDR3 length is 12 residues. Germline loops: CDR1 SGHRS, CDR2 YFSETQ. CDR3 bases: TGCGCCAGCAGTCCGGTCCCAGGTGAAGCTTTCTTT. Translated: CASSPVPGEAFF.

The rearrangement links TRBV6-5 to TRBJ1-2, with a possible D match to TRBD1 (5 bases). The CDR3 is 14 amino acids. CDR1 is MNHEY and CDR2 is SVGAGI in the germline V gene. Trimming left V 2 bases short and J 9 bases short, with 16 bases between. CDR3 coding DNA: TGTGCCAGCAGTTACCCGGGGACTCGGATGCGCTACACCTTC. It translates to CASSYPGTRMRYTF.

For the CDR3, the DNA is TGTGCCAGCAGTGAAGGAGCCTACGAGCAGTACTTC. Its translation: CASSEGAYEQYF. The V gene is TRBV6-1, the J gene TRBJ2-7; no definite D call. This CDR3 comprises 12 residues. The V end was cut by 1 base, the J end by 2 bases, with 3 bases between. Germline CDR1 MNHNS, CDR2 SASEGT.

The chain joins TRBV18 to TRBJ1-1; D ambiguous. Germline CDR1 reads KGHSH; CDR2 reads LQKENI. Trimming pared 2 bases from V and 2 bases from J, leaving 12 bases between. The CDR3 contains 15 residues. The chain's CDR3 is CASSPSEHENTEAFF. The CDR3 region has the DNA TGTGCCAGCTCACCATCCGAGCACGAAAACACTGAAGCTTTCTTT.

This chain joins TRBV29-1 and TRBJ2-5; no clear D gene. CDR1 and CDR2 from the germline V gene are SQVTM and ANQGSEA. The V gene lost 3 bases and the J gene lost 1 base, with 9 bases spanning the gap. The CDR3 length is 13 residues. The CDR3 bases are TGCAGCGTTGATGCGTCCTCCCAAGAGACCCAGTACTTC. Protein sequence: CSVDASSQETQYF.

The gene calls are TRBV30 and TRBJ1-5; D is uncertain. The CDR3 length is 15 residues. V lost 0 bases and J 5 bases, leaving 14 bases between the germline ends. CDR1 and CDR2 from the germline V gene are GTSNPN and SVGIG (reference sequence). CDR3 nucleotide sequence: TGTGCCTGGAGTGTAACCACGGGAGGACATCAGCCCCAGCATTTT. It is translated as CAWSVTTGGHQPQHF.

The chain combines TRBV2 with TRBJ2-3; 10 positions agree with TRBD2. Trimming at V came to 2 bases and at J to 5 bases, leaving 7 bases not matched to a gene. Germline lookup yields CDR1 SNHLY and CDR2 FYNNEI. The CDR3 sequence is 16 residues long. The DNA of the CDR3 is TGTGCCAGCAGTGAAAATCCGGGACTAGCGCAAGATACGCAGTATTTT. Encoded protein: CASSENPGLAQDTQYF.

The chain employs TRBV5-4 and TRBJ2-5; TRBD2 aligns across 7 bases. This CDR3 region has 14 residues. Trimming at V came to 3 bases and at J to 1 base, leaving 3 bases not matched to a gene. Germline CDR1 reads SGHNT; CDR2 reads YYREEE (reference sequence). The DNA for the CDR3 is TGTGCCAGCAGCTCGGGACTAAGCCAAGAGACCCAGTACTTC. Amino acid sequence: CASSSGLSQETQYF.

The rearrangement joins TRBV30 to TRBJ2-3; the D is unclear. Trimming pared 2 bases from V and 6 bases from J, leaving 9 bases between. The CDR3 sequence is 12 residues long. CDR1 and CDR2 (germline): GTSNPN, SVGIG (reference sequence). The CDR3 coding sequence is TGTGCCTGGAGTCCTTGGGCGGATACGCAGTATTTT. Protein sequence: CAWSPWADTQYF.

V usage is TRBV29-1 and J usage is TRBJ1-5; TRBD1 matches at 8 bases. J gave up 1 base and V 5 bases, and 1 base lay outside the gene matches. The CDR3 consists of 13 residues. CDR1 and CDR2 (germline): SQVTM, ANQGSEA. CDR3 amino acids: CSVRDRSNQPQHF. The CDR3, as DNA: TGCAGCGTTCGGGACAGGAGCAATCAGCCCCAGCATTTT.

V and J are TRBV2 and TRBJ2-7; 11 bases are a match to TRBD2. The CDR3 consists of 22 residues. V trimming: 3 bases; J trimming: 0 bases; junction bases outside the gene matches: 22. Germline V gene lookup returns CDR1 SNHLY and CDR2 FYNNEI. CDR3 sequence: CASSDLVWGGTSGLLYSYEQYF. The CDR3 DNA reads as TGTGCCAGCAGTGATTTGGTGTGGGGGGGGACTAGCGGCTTACTTTACTCCTACGAGCAGTACTTC.

The V call is TRBV6-5, the J call TRBJ2-1, with 8 nucleotides matching TRBD2. Per germline, CDR1 MNHEY and CDR2 SVGAGI. The CDR3 spans 13 residues. The ends lost 7 bases at V and 8 bases at J; junction bases unmatched: 7. CDR3 loop: CASTSGRSHEQFF. The CDR3 DNA reads TGTGCCAGCACCAGCGGGAGATCGCATGAGCAGTTCTTC.

CDR3 sequence reads: CASSRGQGRSYEQYF. As DNA, the CDR3 is TGTGCCAGCAGTAGGGGACAGGGTAGGTCCTACGAGCAGTACTTC. The rearrangement joins TRBV6-5 to TRBJ2-7, with 9 bases aligning to TRBD1. CDR3 length: 15 residues. Germline V gene data show CDR1 as MNHEY and CDR2 as SVGAGI. V dropped 5 bases and J dropped 1; count of bases not matched to a gene: 6.

A single count supports this clone. The rearrangement uses TRBV11-2 and TRBJ1-2, with 8 bases identical to TRBD1. The CDR3 has 14 amino acids. Trimming at V came to 5 bases and at J to 3 bases, leaving 5 bases not matched to a gene. Germline CDR1 and CDR2: SGHAT and FQNNGV. CDR3 bases: TGTGCCAGCAGCGAAAACAGGGGGTACTATGGCTACACCTTC. Residues: CASSENRGYYGYTF.

The chain employs TRBV10-1 and TRBJ1-1; 7 positions match TRBD1. This CDR3 contains 13 residues. Trimming removed 6 bases from V and 3 bases from J; junction bases left unmatched: 4. CDR1 and CDR2 (germline): WNHNN, SYGVQD (reference sequence). CDR3 bases: TGCGCCAGCAGGAGACAGGGAGACACTGAAGCTTTCTTT. Encoded protein: CASRRQGDTEAFF.

The chain combines TRBV10-3 with TRBJ2-3, with 9 nucleotides matching TRBD1. The CDR3 loop spans 12 amino acids. Per the germline V gene, CDR1 is ENHRY and CDR2 is SYGVKD. After removal of 10 bases from V and 5 bases from J, the junction contained 4 bases not matched to a gene. This CDR3 reads CANRGREDTQYF. CDR3 coding DNA: TGTGCCAACAGGGGGCGGGAAGATACGCAGTATTTT.

The chain employs TRBV7-8 and TRBJ2-3, with a tentative D call TRBD2 (5 bases). This CDR3 is 15 amino acids long. Per germline, CDR1 SGHVS and CDR2 FQNEAQ. V lost 5 bases and J 0 bases, leaving 12 bases between the germline ends. CDR3 protein: CASSQGRVSTDTQYF. The CDR3 DNA is TGTGCCAGCAGCCAAGGGCGGGTCAGCACAGATACGCAGTATTTT.